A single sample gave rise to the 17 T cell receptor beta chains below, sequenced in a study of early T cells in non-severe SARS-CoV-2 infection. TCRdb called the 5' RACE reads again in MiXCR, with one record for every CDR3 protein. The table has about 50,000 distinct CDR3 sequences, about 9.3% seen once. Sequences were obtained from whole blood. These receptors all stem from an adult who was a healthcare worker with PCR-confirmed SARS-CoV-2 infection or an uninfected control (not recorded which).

CDR3 amino acids: CAISESQGTETQYF. In DNA, the CDR3 is TGTGCCATCAGTGAGTCACAGGGAACGGAGACCCAGTACTTC. The chain combines TRBV10-3 with TRBJ2-5; D perhaps matches TRBD1 (6 bases). The CDR3 totals 14 residues. V dropped 0 bases and J dropped 5 bases, with 10 bases sitting between them. The germline V gene encodes CDR1 ENHRY and CDR2 SYGVKD.

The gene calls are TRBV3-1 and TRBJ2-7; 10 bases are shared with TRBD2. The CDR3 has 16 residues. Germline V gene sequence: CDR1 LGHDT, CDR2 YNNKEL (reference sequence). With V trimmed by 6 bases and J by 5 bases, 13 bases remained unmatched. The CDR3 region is CASSSVLAGASDEQYF. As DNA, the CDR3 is TGTGCCAGCAGTTCGGTTCTAGCGGGAGCCTCAGACGAGCAGTACTTC.

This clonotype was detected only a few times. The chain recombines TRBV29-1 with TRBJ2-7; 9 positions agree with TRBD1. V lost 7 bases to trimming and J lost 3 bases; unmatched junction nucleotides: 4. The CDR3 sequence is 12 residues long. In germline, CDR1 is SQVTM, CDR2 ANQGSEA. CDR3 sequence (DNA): TGCAGCGGAGGACAGGGGTACTACGAGCAGTACTTC. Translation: CSGGQGYYEQYF.

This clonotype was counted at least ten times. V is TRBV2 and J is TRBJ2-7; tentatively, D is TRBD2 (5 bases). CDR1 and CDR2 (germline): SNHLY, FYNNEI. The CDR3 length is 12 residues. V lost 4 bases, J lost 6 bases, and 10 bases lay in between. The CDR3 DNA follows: TGTGCCAGCAGTGTTCTAGCCGCCGAGCAGTACTTC. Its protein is CASSVLAAEQYF. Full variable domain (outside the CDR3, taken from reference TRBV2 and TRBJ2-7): EPEVTQTPSHQVTQMGQEVILRCVPISNHLYFYWYRQILGQKVEFLVSFYNNEISEKSEIFDDQFSVERPDGSNFTLKIRSTKLEDSAMYFCASSVLAAEQYFGPGTRLTVT.

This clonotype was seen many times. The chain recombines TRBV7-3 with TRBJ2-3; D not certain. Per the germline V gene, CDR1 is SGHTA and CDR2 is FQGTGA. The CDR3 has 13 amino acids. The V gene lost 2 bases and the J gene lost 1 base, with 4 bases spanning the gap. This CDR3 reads CASSLARTDTQYF. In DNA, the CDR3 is TGTGCCAGCAGCTTAGCGCGCACAGATACGCAGTATTTT.

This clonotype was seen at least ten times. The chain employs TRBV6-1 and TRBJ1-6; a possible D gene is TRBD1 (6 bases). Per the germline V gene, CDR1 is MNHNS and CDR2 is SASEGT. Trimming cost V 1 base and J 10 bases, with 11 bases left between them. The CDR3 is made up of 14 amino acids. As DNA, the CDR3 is TGTGCCAGCAGTGAAGTGGGGGCTAGGTCACCCCTCCACTTT. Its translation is CASSEVGARSPLHF.

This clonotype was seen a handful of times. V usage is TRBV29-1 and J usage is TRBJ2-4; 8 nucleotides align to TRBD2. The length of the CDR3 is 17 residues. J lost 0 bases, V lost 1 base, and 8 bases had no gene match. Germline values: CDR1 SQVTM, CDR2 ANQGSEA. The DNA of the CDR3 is TGCAGCGTTGAAGTGGCTGGCGGGAGGCTAGCCAAAAACATTCAGTACTTC. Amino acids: CSVEVAGGRLAKNIQYF.

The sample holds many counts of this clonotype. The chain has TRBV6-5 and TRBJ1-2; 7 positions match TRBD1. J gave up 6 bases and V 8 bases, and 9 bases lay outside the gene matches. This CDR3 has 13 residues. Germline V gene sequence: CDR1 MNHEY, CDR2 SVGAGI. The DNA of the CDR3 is TGTGCCAGCCGTAGACAGGGATCGGATGGCTACACCTTC. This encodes CASRRQGSDGYTF.

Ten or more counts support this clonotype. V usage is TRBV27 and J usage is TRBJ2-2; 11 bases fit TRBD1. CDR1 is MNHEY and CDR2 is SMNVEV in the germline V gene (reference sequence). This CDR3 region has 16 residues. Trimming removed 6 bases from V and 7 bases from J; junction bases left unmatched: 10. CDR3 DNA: TGTGCCAGCAGGCCCCCCGGACAGGGGGCCGTCGGGGAGCTGTTTTTT. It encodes CASRPPGQGAVGELFF.

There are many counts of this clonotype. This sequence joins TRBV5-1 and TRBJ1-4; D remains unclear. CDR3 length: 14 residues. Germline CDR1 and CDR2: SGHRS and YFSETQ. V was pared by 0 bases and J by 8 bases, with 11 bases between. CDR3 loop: CASSLGSWEEKLFF. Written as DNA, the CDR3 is TGCGCCAGCAGCTTGGGGTCCTGGGAAGAAAAACTGTTTTTT.

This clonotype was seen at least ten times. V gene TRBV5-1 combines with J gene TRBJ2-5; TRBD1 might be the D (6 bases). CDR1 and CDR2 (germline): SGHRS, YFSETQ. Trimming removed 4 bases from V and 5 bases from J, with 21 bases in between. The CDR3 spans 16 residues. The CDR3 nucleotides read TGCGCCAGCAGCGCAGATCGGTGGGGGCCGAGGGAGACCCAGTACTTC. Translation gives CASSADRWGPRETQYF.

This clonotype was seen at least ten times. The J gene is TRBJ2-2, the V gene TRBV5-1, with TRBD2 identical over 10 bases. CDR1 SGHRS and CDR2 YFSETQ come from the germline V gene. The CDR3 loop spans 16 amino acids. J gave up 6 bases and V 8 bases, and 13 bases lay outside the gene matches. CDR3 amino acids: CASPPPSGRGAGELFF. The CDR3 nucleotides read TGCGCCAGTCCTCCCCCTAGCGGGAGAGGTGCCGGGGAGCTGTTTTTT.

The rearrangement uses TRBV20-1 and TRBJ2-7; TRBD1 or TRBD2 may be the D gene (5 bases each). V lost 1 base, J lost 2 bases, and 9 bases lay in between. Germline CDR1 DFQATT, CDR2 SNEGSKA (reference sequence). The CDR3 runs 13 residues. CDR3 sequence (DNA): TGCAGTGCTAGAGTATGGGGGACCTACGAGCAGTACTTC. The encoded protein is CSARVWGTYEQYF.

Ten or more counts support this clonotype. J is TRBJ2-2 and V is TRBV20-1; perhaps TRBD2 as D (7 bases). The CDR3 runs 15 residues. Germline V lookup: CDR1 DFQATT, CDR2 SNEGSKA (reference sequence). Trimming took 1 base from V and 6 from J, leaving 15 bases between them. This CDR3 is CSARVPAGAAGELFF. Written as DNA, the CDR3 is TGCAGTGCTAGAGTGCCGGCGGGGGCGGCCGGGGAGCTGTTTTTT.

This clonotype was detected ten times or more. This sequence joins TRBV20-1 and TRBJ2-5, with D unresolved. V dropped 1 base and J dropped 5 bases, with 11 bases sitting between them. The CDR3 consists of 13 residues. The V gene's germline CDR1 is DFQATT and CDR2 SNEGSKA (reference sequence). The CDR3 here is CSARGSRGETQYF. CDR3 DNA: TGCAGTGCTAGAGGCTCCCGTGGGGAGACCCAGTACTTC.

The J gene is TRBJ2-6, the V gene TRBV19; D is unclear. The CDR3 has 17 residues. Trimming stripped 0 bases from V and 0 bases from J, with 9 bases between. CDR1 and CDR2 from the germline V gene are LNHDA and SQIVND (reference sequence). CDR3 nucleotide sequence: TGTGCCAGTAGTATAGATCAAGAGCTCTCTGGGGCCAACGTCCTGACTTTC. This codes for CASSIDQELSGANVLTF.

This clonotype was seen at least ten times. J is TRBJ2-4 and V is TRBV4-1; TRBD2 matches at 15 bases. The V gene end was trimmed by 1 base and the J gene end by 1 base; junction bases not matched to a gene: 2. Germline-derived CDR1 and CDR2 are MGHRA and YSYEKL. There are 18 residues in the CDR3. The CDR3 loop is CASSQGTSGRAAKNIQYF. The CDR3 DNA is TGCGCCAGCAGCCAAGGGACTAGCGGGAGGGCGGCCAAAAACATTCAGTACTTC.